This passage covers 17 T cell receptor beta chains from one sample sequenced in a study of cytomegalovirus exposure and HLA in healthy donors. Here immunoSEQ multiplex PCR was the method, and the copy in TCRdb shows in-frame clones only, minus some. The table includes some 210,000 clones, around four fifths detected once. The sample was PBMCs. These receptors all come from a woman in her late teens or twenties in good health and CMV-seronegative.

The chain carries TRBV28 and TRBJ1-5, with a tentative D call TRBD1 (6 bases). Trimming took 5 bases from V and 0 from J, leaving 14 bases between them. Germline CDR1 is MDHEN and CDR2 is SYDVKM. CDR3 length: 16 residues. DNA of the CDR3: TGTGCCAGCAGTGTAGGGGGGGGGCATAGCAATCAGCCCCAGCATTTT. Translated, it gives CASSVGGGHSNQPQHF.

CDR3 protein: CASSAFWEQYF. CDR3 coding DNA: TGTGCCAGCAGTGCCTTCTGGGAGCAGTACTTC. The chain recombines TRBV6-1 with TRBJ2-7; no firm D call. V lost 4 bases and J lost 7, with 8 bases in between. Per the germline V gene, CDR1 is MNHNS and CDR2 is SASEGT. The CDR3 contains 11 residues.

The chain carries TRBV2 and TRBJ1-5; D perhaps matches TRBD1 (5 bases). V dropped 1 base and J dropped 2 bases, with 12 bases sitting between them. CDR1 is SNHLY and CDR2 is FYNNEI in the germline V gene. CDR3 length: 16 residues. The CDR3 DNA follows: TGTGCCAGCAGTGAAGGGGGGATTCGGGGCAATCAGCCCCAGCATTTT. It codes for CASSEGGIRGNQPQHF.

The rearrangement joins TRBV19 to TRBJ1-5, with a possible D match to TRBD1 (6 bases). Germline assignment: CDR1 LNHDA and CDR2 SQIVND (reference sequence). V lost 1 base and J 5 bases, leaving 18 bases between the germline ends. The CDR3 is 17 residues long. The CDR3 spells CASSIGYGKQGDQPQHF. DNA of the CDR3: TGTGCCAGTAGTATAGGTTACGGGAAACAGGGCGATCAGCCCCAGCATTTT.

This chain joins TRBV5-4 and TRBJ2-3, with no clear D. The V end was cut by 0 bases, the J end by 4 bases, with 15 bases between. Germline loops: CDR1 SGHNT, CDR2 YYREEE (reference sequence). The CDR3 totals 16 residues. This chain's CDR3 is CASSLEVADGADTQYF. CDR3 nucleotides: TGTGCCAGCAGCTTGGAAGTGGCCGACGGAGCAGATACGCAGTATTTT.

The chain links TRBV5-1 to TRBJ2-3; D possibly matches TRBD1 or TRBD2 (5 bases each). V was cut by 1 base and J by 4 bases, with 10 bases left in between. The CDR3 has 14 residues. The germline gives CDR1 SGHRS, CDR2 YFSETQ. CDR3 coding DNA: TGCGCCAGCAGCTTGACTGAGGGACCAGATACGCAGTATTTT. Its translation: CASSLTEGPDTQYF.

The chain carries TRBV6-5 and TRBJ2-7; D is unclear. Germline CDR1 and CDR2: MNHEY and SVGAGI. The CDR3 has 16 residues. V lost 0 bases and J lost 0, with 12 bases in between. The CDR3 nucleotides read TGTGCCAGCAGTTACTCGGGCCAATCGAGCTCCTACGAGCAGTACTTC. This codes for CASSYSGQSSSYEQYF.

In nucleotides, the CDR3 is TGCGCCAGCAGCCGGACTACTATTCTCGGACAGGGAGATGGCTACACCTTC. Amino acids: CASSRTTILGQGDGYTF. The chain is built from TRBV4-1 and TRBJ1-2; 8 positions agree with TRBD1. The CDR3 consists of 17 residues. V lost 4 bases and J lost 6; bases outside the gene matches: 16. Germline CDR1 reads MGHRA; CDR2 reads YSYEKL.

The chain links TRBV7-2 to TRBJ1-2; TRBD1 matches at 7 bases. V gave up 4 bases and J gave up 5 bases; unmatched junction bases: 10. Germline CDR1 reads SGHTA; CDR2 reads FQGNSA. The CDR3 length is 15 residues. DNA of the CDR3: TGTGCCAGCAGCTCCCCCCAGGGGGTTGGATATGGCTACACCTTC. It specifies CASSSPQGVGYGYTF.

V gene TRBV27 combines with J gene TRBJ2-7; D gene unclear. Germline-derived CDR1 and CDR2 are MNHEY and SMNVEV (reference sequence). Deletions cut 5 bases from V and 2 bases from J, with 10 bases between. The CDR3 totals 13 residues. CDR3 residues: CASSPRSTYEQYF. CDR3 DNA sequence: TGTGCCAGCAGTCCCCGGTCTACCTACGAGCAGTACTTC.

The J gene is TRBJ1-5, the V gene TRBV30; no reliable D call. This CDR3 spans 14 amino acids. Germline values: CDR1 GTSNPN, CDR2 SVGIG (reference sequence). V lost 0 bases to trimming and J lost 3 bases, with 9 bases between them. CDR3 DNA: TGTGCCTGGAGTGTGGGAGGGTACAATCAGCCCCAGCATTTT. Amino acids: CAWSVGGYNQPQHF.

Turning to this clone: The junction and the germline gene differ at one end; a read error may be behind it. The chain is built from TRBV7-7 and TRBJ2-1; TRBD2 aligns across 11 bases. This CDR3 has 15 residues. In germline, CDR1 is SSHAT, CDR2 FNYEAQ (reference sequence). The CDR3 here is CASSPSGGPNNEQFF. In nucleotides, the CDR3 is TGTGCTAGCAGTCCTAGCGGGGGGCCAAACAATGAGCAGTTCTTC.

V is TRBV19 and J is TRBJ2-1; 9 bases are a match to TRBD2. This CDR3 is 15 amino acids long. V lost 3 bases to trimming and J lost 2 bases; unmatched junction nucleotides: 2. CDR1 is LNHDA and CDR2 is SQIVND in the germline V gene (reference sequence). The CDR3 here is CASSMTSGAYNEQFF. The CDR3 coding sequence is TGTGCCAGTAGTATGACTAGCGGTGCCTACAATGAGCAGTTCTTC.

This clone has a single count. The chain couples TRBV29-1 to TRBJ2-7, with D possibly TRBD1 on 6 matching bases. CDR1 is SQVTM, CDR2 ANQGSEA, per germline. The CDR3 is 13 residues long. Trimming took off 4 bases at V and 2 bases at J, with 12 bases between the two ends. CDR3 DNA sequence: TGCAGCGTTGGGAAGGGGGAAACCTACGAGCAGTACTTC. This sequence encodes CSVGKGETYEQYF.

The V and J genes are TRBV5-1 and TRBJ1-1, with no clear D. This CDR3 comprises 14 residues. Between the trimmed V and J ends, which lost 4 bases and 7 bases, there was a span of 17 bases. Germline assignment: CDR1 SGHRS and CDR2 YFSETQ. The CDR3 DNA sequence: TGCGCCAGCAGCCCGGTTGTTGCCGGCGGTGAAGCTTTCTTT. It translates to CASSPVVAGGEAFF.

Comments on this clone: The junction and the germline gene differ at one end; a read error may be behind it. V usage is TRBV7-7 and J usage is TRBJ1-2; D gene ambiguous. CDR3 length equals 16 residues. Germline V CDR1 and CDR2: SSHAT, FNYEAQ (reference sequence). CDR3: CASSFVGRIANYGYTF. CDR3 DNA: TGTGCTAGCAGCTTTGTAGGGAGGATAGCTAACTATGGCTACACCTTC. Full variable domain (missing parts from reference TRBV7-7 and TRBJ1-2): GAGVSQSPRYKVTKRGQDVTLRCDPISSHATLYWYQQALGQGPEFLTYFNYEAQPDKSGLPSDRFSAERPEGSISTLTIQRTEQRDSAMYRCASSFVGRIANYGYTFGSGTRLTVV.

The chain carries TRBV9 and TRBJ2-7; TRBD1 aligns across 8 bases. V shed 0 bases and J 2 bases; nucleotides not matched to a gene: 1. Germline V gene lookup returns CDR1 SGDLS and CDR2 YYNGEE. The CDR3 is 14 amino acids. The CDR3 is CASSVGTGTYEQYF. The CDR3 DNA reads as TGTGCCAGCAGCGTAGGGACAGGGACCTACGAGCAGTACTTC.